The 26 T cell receptor beta chains presented below share a single source sample, sequenced in a study of post-analysis software for immune sequencing data. General study points: The five TRBV segments detected at higher frequency in patients than in controls included TRBV5-6, TRBV5-1 and TRBV20-1.

Prepared libraries of TCR beta cDNA carried unique molecular identifiers. MiXCR, applied by TCRdb to the PCR reads, yields one record per CDR3 protein. The repertoire holds about 540,000 distinct CDR3 sequences, with approximately 34% as singletons. No antigen has been identified for these receptors. The specimen was blood. These receptors were obtained from a girl aged 2-17 years with multiple sclerosis.

The chain has TRBV6-5 and TRBJ2-5; 11 bases line up with TRBD1. Germline V gene sequence: CDR1 MNHEY, CDR2 SVGAGI. J lost 5 bases, V lost 9 bases, and 8 bases had no gene match. The CDR3 has 14 amino acids. The CDR3 sequence is CASWTGGWLETQYF. In DNA, the CDR3 is TGTGCCAGTTGGACAGGGGGCTGGTTGGAGACCCAGTACTTC.

This clonotype has a handful of counts. This chain joins TRBV7-8 and TRBJ2-7; the D is unclear. Germline CDR1 SGHVS, CDR2 FQNEAQ. The CDR3 extends over 13 amino acids. The germline V and J ends were trimmed by 3 bases and 0 bases, with 6 bases remaining between them. CDR3: CASSLKSSYEQYF. DNA of the CDR3: TGTGCCAGCAGCTTGAAAAGCTCCTACGAGCAGTACTTC. Full variable domain (missing parts from reference TRBV7-8 and TRBJ2-7): GAGVSQSPRYKVAKRGQDVALRCDPISGHVSLFWYQQALGQGPEFLTYFQNEAQLDKSGLPSDRFFAERPEGSVSTLKIQRTQQEDSAVYLCASSLKSSYEQYFGPGTRLTVT.

The V gene is TRBV5-1, the J gene TRBJ1-1; 8 bases fit TRBD1. V was pared by 5 bases and J by 3 bases, with 6 bases of the junction left unmatched. There are 14 residues in the CDR3. The V gene's germline CDR1 is SGHRS and CDR2 YFSETQ. CDR3 DNA sequence: TGCGCCAGCAGACAAGAGACAGGGGACACTGAAGCTTTCTTT. It encodes CASRQETGDTEAFF.

This chain joins TRBV7-9 and TRBJ2-5; D uncertain. Germline V lookup: CDR1 SEHNR, CDR2 FQNEAQ (reference sequence). The CDR3 is 15 residues long. V lost 5 bases, J lost 0 bases, and 13 bases lay in between. Here the CDR3 DNA reads TGTGCCAGCAGCCCCGGTGAAGCCCACCAAGAGACCCAGTACTTC. It yields the protein CASSPGEAHQETQYF.

There are a few counts of this clonotype. V usage is TRBV15 and J usage is TRBJ1-1; D gene ambiguous. CDR3 length equals 13 residues. Trimming removed 5 bases from V and 1 base from J, with 8 bases in between. Germline assignment: CDR1 LNHNV and CDR2 YYDKDF (reference sequence). The CDR3 spells CATSRGANTEAFF. Here the CDR3 DNA reads TGTGCCACCAGCCGGGGAGCGAACACTGAAGCTTTCTTT.

J is TRBJ2-7 and V is TRBV28; TRBD2 aligns across 10 bases. Germline values: CDR1 MDHEN, CDR2 SYDVKM. The length of the CDR3 is 18 residues. In nucleotides, the CDR3 is TGTGCCAGCAGTTTCGGGCTAGCGGGGGCCAAGCAACCCTACGGGCAGTACGTC. The encoded protein is CASSFGLAGAKQPYGQYV.

The chain employs TRBV5-1 and TRBJ2-6; TRBD1 might be the D (6 bases). Trimming cost V 1 base and J 0 bases, with 11 bases left between them. Germline CDR1 and CDR2: SGHRS and YFSETQ. CDR3 length: 17 residues. The CDR3 bases are TGCGCCAGCAGCTTGTATGTCAGGGGCTCTGGGGCCAACGTCCTGACTTTC. As protein: CASSLYVRGSGANVLTF.

The chain has TRBV20-1 and TRBJ2-7, with TRBD2 identical over 11 bases. Germline V CDR1 and CDR2: DFQATT, SNEGSKA (reference sequence). The CDR3 has 13 amino acids. Unmatched junction bases numbered 6, after V lost 7 bases and J lost 4 bases. The CDR3 spells CSVGTSGEYEQYF. As DNA, the CDR3 is TGCAGTGTGGGGACTAGCGGAGAATACGAGCAGTACTTC.

This chain joins TRBV7-9 and TRBJ1-1, with 7 bases identical to TRBD1. The CDR3 consists of 13 residues. Trimming removed 5 bases from V and 6 bases from J; junction bases left unmatched: 6. CDR1 and CDR2 from the germline V gene are SEHNR and FQNEAQ (reference sequence). The CDR3, as DNA: TGTGCCAGCAGCCCGGGACAGCCATCTGAAGCTTTCTTT. It translates to CASSPGQPSEAFF.

There are a few counts of this clonotype. J is TRBJ2-1 and V is TRBV20-1, with D unresolved. From germline, CDR1 is DFQATT and CDR2 SNEGSKA (reference sequence). There are 16 residues in the CDR3. The ends were cut back, 6 bases at V and 3 bases at J, with 21 bases in the middle. The CDR3 DNA reads TGCAGTGCCCCCATAGAGACATCAACAATCTACAATGAGCAGTTCTTC. It is translated as CSAPIETSTIYNEQFF.

A few counts support this clonotype. This chain joins TRBV20-1 and TRBJ2-5; D remains unclear. CDR1 is DFQATT and CDR2 is SNEGSKA in the germline V gene (reference sequence). CDR3 size: 15 residues. Trimming took 0 bases from V and 11 from J, leaving 22 bases between them. The CDR3 sequence: CSARDFGLLEKEQYF. The CDR3 nucleotides read TGCAGTGCTAGAGATTTCGGTCTTCTAGAGAAGGAGCAGTACTTC.

Comment on this clonotype: This may arise from a read error, as a much more abundant clone is one base away. The rearrangement joins TRBV20-1 to TRBJ2-7; D may match TRBD1 or TRBD2 (5 bases each). The CDR3 length is 14 residues. V was clipped by 5 bases and J by 0 bases, with 14 bases between them. Germline lookup yields CDR1 DFQATT and CDR2 SNEGSKA (reference sequence). CDR3 residues: CSAGGRGFSYEQYF. The CDR3 coding sequence is TGCAGTGCTGGGGGACGGGGCTTCTCCTACGAGCAGTACTTC.

This clonotype was seen only a few times. V is TRBV24-1 and J is TRBJ2-3; 11 nucleotides align to TRBD2. Trimming took 3 bases from V and 5 from J; bases not matched to a gene: 6. The CDR3 totals 16 residues. Germline V gene data show CDR1 as KGHDR and CDR2 as SFDVKD. CDR3 coding DNA: TGTGCCACCAGTGATCGTAGCGGGGGGGCGGTAGATACGCAGTATTTT. It encodes CATSDRSGGAVDTQYF.

This chain connects TRBV20-1 to TRBJ2-3; 8 bases map to TRBD2. This CDR3 has 15 amino acids. The ends lost 5 bases at V and 0 bases at J; junction bases unmatched: 7. Germline loops: CDR1 DFQATT, CDR2 SNEGSKA (reference sequence). The CDR3 here is CSAPRGGSSTDTQYF. The CDR3 nucleotides are TGCAGTGCTCCTCGGGGGGGATCTAGCACAGATACGCAGTATTTT.

V usage is TRBV6-5 and J usage is TRBJ1-5, with D perhaps matching TRBD1 (5 bases). CDR3 length: 15 residues. V lost 2 bases and J lost 3, with 11 bases in between. The germline V gene has CDR1 MNHEY and CDR2 SVGAGI. The CDR3 coding sequence is TGTGCCAGCAGTTACGTCTGGGGGGACAATCAGCCCCAGCATTTT. Its translation: CASSYVWGDNQPQHF.

This clonotype was counted a single time. V usage is TRBV5-6 and J usage is TRBJ1-5, with 7 positions matching TRBD1. Germline CDR1 is SGHDT and CDR2 is YYEEEE. This CDR3 region has 15 residues. V shed 0 bases, J shed 3 bases, and the junction held 3 bases outside the gene matches. In DNA form, the CDR3 reads TGTGCCAGCAGCTTGGGACAGGGCCACAATCAGCCCCAGCATTTT. It codes for CASSLGQGHNQPQHF.

This clonotype was found a few times. V usage is TRBV4-1 and J usage is TRBJ1-1; no firm D call. The CDR3 has 12 residues. Germline assignment: CDR1 MGHRA and CDR2 YSYEKL. V was pared by 2 bases and J by 7 bases, with 8 bases between. CDR3 sequence: CASSQPGIEAFF. CDR3 in DNA: TGCGCCAGCAGCCAACCCGGGATTGAAGCTTTCTTT.

V usage is TRBV7-2 and J usage is TRBJ2-3; TRBD1 is a possible D gene (6 bases). CDR1 is SGHTA and CDR2 is FQGNSA in the germline V gene. Trimming took 4 bases from V and 10 from J, leaving 12 bases between them. This CDR3 spans 12 amino acids. The CDR3: CASSSGQLAQYF. The CDR3 nucleotides are TGTGCCAGCAGCTCCGGACAGTTGGCGCAGTATTTT.

The gene calls are TRBV13 and TRBJ1-2, with TRBD1 as a possible D gene (6 bases). In germline, CDR1 is PRHDT, CDR2 FYEKMQ (reference sequence). This CDR3 contains 14 residues. The V and J ends lost 1 base and 8 bases respectively, with 14 bases between them. Here the CDR3 DNA reads TGTGCCAGCAGCTTAGACAGGGCGGTCACAGGCTACACCTTC. Encoded protein: CASSLDRAVTGYTF.

This clonotype was found many times. The chain couples TRBV6-6 to TRBJ1-2, with D possibly being TRBD1 (5 bases). Germline loops: CDR1 MNHNY, CDR2 SVGAGI (reference sequence). The CDR3 is 14 amino acids. V was pared by 4 bases and J by 2 bases, with 11 bases between. The CDR3 nucleotides read TGTGCCAGCAGTTCCCAAGCAGGGAACTATGGCTACACCTTC. Translation: CASSSQAGNYGYTF.

The chain uses TRBV11-2 and TRBJ2-7; tentative D call: TRBD2 (6 bases). Trimming removed 0 bases at V and 7 bases at J, with 19 bases between. CDR3 length: 16 amino acids. Germline V gives CDR1 SGHAT, CDR2 FQNNGV. The CDR3 nucleotides are TGTGCCAGCAGCTTAGAGGCGGGGACGGGGGTTTATGAGCAGTACTTC. It yields the protein CASSLEAGTGVYEQYF.

The chain employs TRBV12-3 or TRBV12-4 and TRBJ2-5, with 14 positions matching TRBD2. The CDR3 runs to 16 residues. J lost 3 bases, V lost 5 bases, and 5 bases had no gene match. CDR3 bases: TGTGCCAGCAGTAAACGGGGACTAGCGGGGGAAGAGACCCAGTACTTC. Translated, it gives CASSKRGLAGEETQYF.

The chain uses TRBV7-6 and TRBJ2-7; 7 bases agree with TRBD1. The V and J ends lost 4 bases and 3 bases, in that order; junction bases with no gene match: 9. CDR1 SGHVS and CDR2 FNYEAQ come from the germline V gene. The CDR3 has 15 residues. The CDR3 is CASSSQGTQIYEQYF. The CDR3 DNA reads TGTGCCAGCAGCTCACAGGGGACCCAAATCTACGAGCAGTACTTC.

This clonotype showed up just once. The gene calls are TRBV10-3 and TRBJ1-1; D remains ambiguous. V lost 3 bases and J 3 bases, leaving 8 bases between the germline ends. CDR3 size: 13 residues. Germline V gene data show CDR1 as ENHRY and CDR2 as SYGVKD. CDR3 loop: CAISEGKDTEAFF. The DNA for the CDR3 is TGTGCCATCAGTGAAGGGAAAGACACTGAAGCTTTCTTT.

The gene calls are TRBV16 and TRBJ2-2, with no clear D. The ends were cut back, 0 bases at V and 6 bases at J, with 8 bases in the middle. This CDR3 spans 14 amino acids. Looked up from germline, CDR1 is KGHSY and CDR2 is FQNENV. This chain's CDR3 is CASSQSSGAGELFF. CDR3 bases: TGTGCCAGCAGCCAATCATCTGGGGCCGGGGAGCTGTTTTTT.

This clonotype came up a few times. This sequence joins TRBV12-3 or TRBV12-4 and TRBJ2-4, with TRBD2 matching over 8 bases. The DNA end is more similar to TRBJ2-5, so the J call may be wrong. This CDR3 is built from 14 residues. The CDR3 DNA reads as TGTGCCAGCAGTTTTCGGGGGGGTCAAGAGACCCAGTACTTC. Protein: CASSFRGGQETQYF.